The 10 T cell receptor beta chains reported below all come from one sample, sequenced in a study of OX40 agonist ivuxolimab in advanced cancers. Measured with immunoSEQ multiplex PCR; TCRdb has only the in-frame clones, and not every one. Among around 56,000 clones, more than 75% were seen once, and the ten largest hold around 0.99%. Sequencing was performed on CD4+ or CD8+ T cells sorted from blood, taken in a trial of the OX40 agonist ivuxolimab. The receptors originated from an adult with an advanced solid tumor such as melanoma, head and neck, liver or kidney cancer.

This chain joins TRBV7-2 and TRBJ2-7, with D tentatively TRBD2 (6 bases). Trimming removed 4 bases from V and 2 bases from J, with 12 bases in between. This CDR3 is 14 amino acids long. CDR1 and CDR2 (germline): SGHTA, FQGNSA. Here the CDR3 reads CASSSDYATYEQYF. CDR3 nucleotides: TGTGCCAGCAGCTCGGACTACGCTACCTACGAGCAGTACTTC.

The V and J genes are TRBV2 and TRBJ2-7; the D is unclear. This CDR3 has 13 residues. Trimming left V 7 bases short and J 2 bases short, with 12 bases between. Germline CDR1 and CDR2: SNHLY and FYNNEI. The CDR3 sequence is CASKDAGPYEQYF. The CDR3 bases are TGTGCCAGCAAGGACGCCGGACCCTACGAGCAGTACTTC.

This clone showed up just a few times. This chain uses TRBV7-8 with TRBJ2-1, with D hard to call. This CDR3 has 17 residues. From germline, CDR1 is SGHVS and CDR2 FQNEAQ. Trimming left V 8 bases short and J 0 bases short, with 20 bases between. The CDR3 loop reads CASLNQRWRSSYNEQFF. The CDR3 DNA reads TGTGCCAGCCTCAACCAGAGGTGGCGCAGCTCCTACAATGAGCAGTTCTTC.

CDR3 sequence (DNA): TGCAGCGTTTTAGTCAGGGCAGCCAAAAACATTCAGTACTTC. Its translation: CSVLVRAAKNIQYF. The J gene is TRBJ2-4, the V gene TRBV29-1, with a possible D match to TRBD1 (5 bases). Deletions cut 5 bases from V and 0 bases from J, with 11 bases between. CDR3 length: 14 amino acids. CDR1 and CDR2 (germline): SQVTM, ANQGSEA.

The chain joins TRBV5-4 to TRBJ2-7; TRBD2 agrees at 8 bases. The V gene's germline CDR1 is SGHNT and CDR2 YYREEE (reference sequence). This CDR3 has 14 residues. Trimming cost V 5 bases and J 0 bases; bases outside gene matches: 4. The CDR3 region is CASSRSGISYEQYF. Here the CDR3 DNA reads TGTGCCAGCAGTCGTAGCGGGATCTCCTACGAGCAGTACTTC.

This rearrangement joins TRBV7-9 to TRBJ2-1; TRBD1 or TRBD2 may be the D gene (7 bases each). Trimming shortened V by 5 bases and J by 4 bases, and 15 bases separated the two germline ends. The CDR3 has 15 amino acids. Germline V gene lookup returns CDR1 SEHNR and CDR2 FQNEAQ (reference sequence). The CDR3 DNA follows: TGTGCCAGCAGCCTCTCCAGGGGGGGTTACAATGAGCAGTTCTTC. Its translation: CASSLSRGGYNEQFF.

DNA for the CDR3: TGTGCCAGCAGCTTAGCGTCTAGCGGGAGGAACGAGCAGTACTTC. The encoded protein is CASSLASSGRNEQYF. The rearrangement joins TRBV7-2 to TRBJ2-7; 11 bases align to TRBD2. CDR1 is SGHTA, CDR2 FQGNSA, per germline. V lost 0 bases, J lost 5 bases, and 3 bases stayed unmatched. This CDR3 spans 15 amino acids.

The chain joins TRBV7-6 to TRBJ1-5; D is uncertain. Trimming took off 1 base at V and 4 bases at J, with 11 bases between the two ends. CDR1 is SGHVS, CDR2 FNYEAQ, per germline. The CDR3 runs 15 residues. The CDR3 nucleotides are TGTGCCAGCAGCTTAGGCAGTACGGGTAATCAGCCCCAGCATTTT. It encodes CASSLGSTGNQPQHF.

This clone came up once. The genes are TRBV4-1 and TRBJ1-3; no clear D gene. From germline, CDR1 is MGHRA and CDR2 YSYEKL. Trimming took off 1 base at V and 4 bases at J, with 17 bases between the two ends. The CDR3 runs to 17 residues. The CDR3 DNA follows: TGCGCCAGCAGCCAAGGAAGGAACCCTTTAGGGGGAAACACCATATATTTT. Protein: CASSQGRNPLGGNTIYF.

This rearrangement joins TRBV4-3 to TRBJ1-5, with D uncertain. Germline values: CDR1 LGHNA, CDR2 YSLEER. The CDR3 runs 13 residues. V was trimmed by 1 base and J by 6 bases, leaving 7 bases between them. The CDR3 nucleotides read TGCGCCAGCAGCCAAGGTTTGTTTCAGCCCCAGCATTTT. Translated, it gives CASSQGLFQPQHF.